The 30 T cell receptor beta chains below come from one sample, sequenced in a study of cytomegalovirus exposure and HLA in healthy donors. TCRdb keeps only in-frame clones here, not all; method: immunoSEQ multiplex PCR. The table shows tens of thousands of clones, with about 87% occurring only once. Sequenced input: PBMCs. The source of these receptors is a woman between 18 and 30 years old in good health and CMV-seropositive.

The V and J genes are TRBV4-2 and TRBJ2-5; 9 bases match TRBD2. This CDR3 has 20 residues. V was clipped by 1 base and J by 4 bases; unmatched bases: 19. Germline CDR1 and CDR2: LGHNA and YNFKEQ. For the CDR3, the DNA is TGTGCCAGCAGCCAAGCGTTGGACGGCGGGGGGGCCTTCTTGGGAGAGACCCAGTACTTC. As protein: CASSQALDGGGAFLGETQYF.

The chain couples TRBV20-1 to TRBJ2-5; D is uncertain. Trimming pared 3 bases from V and 7 bases from J, leaving 9 bases between. The CDR3 loop spans 11 amino acids. Germline CDR1 DFQATT, CDR2 SNEGSKA (reference sequence). CDR3 sequence: CSARGRGTQYF. In DNA, the CDR3 is TGCAGTGCTAGGGGTAGAGGGACCCAGTACTTC.

The CDR3 region is CAIRRDRANTGELFF. In nucleotides, the CDR3 is TGTGCCATCAGAAGGGACAGGGCGAACACCGGGGAGCTGTTTTTT. The rearrangement links TRBV10-3 to TRBJ2-2; 9 bases align to TRBD1. V lost 6 bases to trimming and J lost 0 bases; unmatched junction nucleotides: 2. The length of the CDR3 is 15 residues. The V gene's germline CDR1 is ENHRY and CDR2 SYGVKD.

The chain combines TRBV4-2 with TRBJ2-1; 9 bases map to TRBD2. CDR1 LGHNA and CDR2 YNFKEQ come from the germline V gene. The CDR3 extends over 16 amino acids. J gave up 4 bases and V 8 bases, and 12 bases lay outside the gene matches. Here the CDR3 reads CASGVAGDPPYNEQFF. The CDR3 DNA sequence: TGTGCCAGCGGGGTAGCGGGAGACCCGCCTTACAATGAGCAGTTCTTC.

This chain links TRBV11-2 with TRBJ1-1; perhaps TRBD1 as D (5 bases). In germline, CDR1 is SGHAT, CDR2 FQNNGV. The CDR3 is 17 amino acids. The V gene lost 6 bases and the J gene lost 3 bases, with 23 bases spanning the gap. The CDR3 region is CASSTRGGGSLYTEAFF. The CDR3 DNA reads as TGTGCCAGCAGTACGAGGGGCGGGGGGTCATTGTACACTGAAGCTTTCTTT.

This clone occurred once. The chain couples TRBV19 to TRBJ2-2, with TRBD1 identical over 8 bases. Trimming removed 8 bases from V and 1 base from J; junction bases left unmatched: 6. CDR1 and CDR2 from the germline V gene are LNHDA and SQIVND (reference sequence). The CDR3 spans 15 residues. CDR3 DNA: TGTGCCAGTTTGACCGGGACAGGGAACACCGGGGAGCTGTTTTTT. Encoded protein: CASLTGTGNTGELFF.

The chain carries TRBV30 and TRBJ2-2; perhaps TRBD1 as D (6 bases). Trimming removed 5 bases at V and 0 bases at J, with 13 bases between. CDR1 is GTSNPN and CDR2 is SVGIG in the germline V gene (reference sequence). The CDR3 has 15 residues. CDR3 sequence: CAWGPGQSNTGELFF. CDR3 DNA sequence: TGTGCCTGGGGGCCGGGACAATCGAACACCGGGGAGCTGTTTTTT.

The V and J genes are TRBV11-2 and TRBJ1-5; D unresolved. Trimming removed 5 bases at V and 6 bases at J, with 8 bases between. Germline values: CDR1 SGHAT, CDR2 FQNNGV. This CDR3 has 12 residues. The CDR3 DNA reads TGTGCCAGCAGCCTGGGAGGTCAGCCCCAGCATTTT. Its translation: CASSLGGQPQHF.

The J gene is TRBJ1-5, the V gene TRBV5-5; 9 nucleotides agree with TRBD1. Germline CDR1 and CDR2: SGHKS and YYEKEE (reference sequence). The CDR3 extends over 18 amino acids. With 1 base clipped from V and 6 bases from J, the junction kept 14 bases outside the gene matches. CDR3 region: CASSLSDSGQGIAQPQHF. DNA for the CDR3: TGTGCCAGCAGCTTGTCTGACAGCGGACAGGGGATTGCTCAGCCCCAGCATTTT.

This clone was detected once. V and J are TRBV18 and TRBJ1-2, with D unclear. V lost 3 bases, J lost 4 bases, and 6 bases lay in between. Germline V gene lookup returns CDR1 KGHSH and CDR2 LQKENI. This CDR3 spans 12 amino acids. The CDR3 DNA is TGTGCCAGCTCACCTTTATTCTATGGCTACACCTTC. As protein: CASSPLFYGYTF.

This clone was counted between two and nine times. This chain links TRBV12-5 with TRBJ1-1, with D possibly matching TRBD1 (5 bases). Per the germline V gene, CDR1 is LGHNT and CDR2 is FRNRAP. V was shortened by 3 bases and J by 0 bases, with 17 bases between the two germline ends. The CDR3 has 17 amino acids. The CDR3: CASGFPALGLLNTEAFF. The CDR3 coding sequence is TGTGCTAGTGGTTTCCCGGCCCTGGGACTACTGAACACTGAAGCTTTCTTT.

This chain connects TRBV7-9 to TRBJ2-5, with a weak D call TRBD2 (5 bases). The germline V gene encodes CDR1 SEHNR and CDR2 FQNEAQ (reference sequence). V gave up 5 bases and J gave up 0 bases, with 16 bases separating them. This CDR3 is 16 amino acids long. The CDR3 is CASSPIKREYQETQYF. The CDR3 region has the DNA TGTGCCAGCAGCCCTATAAAAAGGGAGTACCAAGAGACCCAGTACTTC.

CDR3 in DNA: TGCGCCAGCAGCGCCCGGGACAGGGGAGGTGAAAAACTGTTTTTT. Protein product: CASSARDRGGEKLFF. The chain combines TRBV5-1 with TRBJ1-4; 10 bases agree with TRBD1. The length of the CDR3 is 15 residues. CDR1 and CDR2 from the germline V gene are SGHRS and YFSETQ. J gave up 7 bases and V 4 bases, and 7 bases lay outside the gene matches.

The chain uses TRBV7-2 and TRBJ2-5; D might be TRBD2 (6 bases). The CDR3 covers 14 residues. From germline, CDR1 is SGHTA and CDR2 FQGNSA. Trimming cost V 5 bases and J 1 base, with 11 bases left between them. Written as DNA, the CDR3 is TGTGCCAGCAGCACTAGCTTTACCCAAGAGACCCAGTACTTC. Its protein is CASSTSFTQETQYF.

The genes are TRBV6-1 and TRBJ2-1; perhaps TRBD1 as D (5 bases). The germline V gene encodes CDR1 MNHNS and CDR2 SASEGT. V was cut by 7 bases and J by 7 bases, with 14 bases left in between. This CDR3 contains 13 residues. The CDR3 here is CASMGQAINEQFF. The CDR3 DNA is TGTGCCAGCATGGGGCAGGCCATTAATGAGCAGTTCTTC.

J is TRBJ2-7 and V is TRBV7-9, with a weak D call TRBD2 (5 bases). The CDR3 runs to 13 residues. Trimming pared 6 bases from V and 0 bases from J, leaving 9 bases between. CDR1 SEHNR and CDR2 FQNEAQ come from the germline V gene (reference sequence). CDR3 nucleotide sequence: TGTGCCAGCAGGCATGAGGGCTCCTACGAGCAGTACTTC. It translates to CASRHEGSYEQYF.

This sequence joins TRBV10-3 and TRBJ2-7; possibly TRBD1 for D (6 bases). Per germline, CDR1 ENHRY and CDR2 SYGVKD. The CDR3 is 13 residues long. V was shortened by 4 bases and J by 2 bases, with 9 bases between the two germline ends. CDR3 coding DNA: TGTGCCATCAGTGGACAGGTGACCTACGAGCAGTACTTC. Encoded protein: CAISGQVTYEQYF.

The V and J genes are TRBV30 and TRBJ1-1, with TRBD1 matching 8 bases. The CDR3 loop spans 14 amino acids. Germline V gene lookup returns CDR1 GTSNPN and CDR2 SVGIG (reference sequence). J was trimmed by 12 bases and V by 8 bases; bases with no gene match: 20. For the CDR3, the DNA is TGTGCCCGCAGGGGGCGTTTGAGGGGGGGGGAGACTTTCTTT. Translated: CARRGRLRGGETFF.

The chain couples TRBV19 to TRBJ1-1; D may be TRBD1 (6 bases). The length of the CDR3 is 15 residues. V lost 2 bases to trimming and J lost 1 base, with 11 bases between them. Germline CDR1 and CDR2: LNHDA and SQIVND (reference sequence). This CDR3 reads CASSIMGHSNTEAFF. Written as DNA, the CDR3 is TGTGCCAGTAGTATAATGGGACACTCGAACACTGAAGCTTTCTTT. Combining the CDR3 with reference TRBV19 and TRBJ1-1 gives the whole variable domain DGGITQSPKYLFRKEGQNVTLSCEQNLNHDAMYWYRQDPGQGLRLIYYSQIVNDFQKGDIAEGYSVSREKKESFPLTVTSAQKNPTAFYLCASSIMGHSNTEAFFGQGTRLTVV.

The chain recombines TRBV18 with TRBJ2-3; 7 bases map to TRBD1. V gave up 5 bases and J gave up 4 bases; unmatched junction bases: 6. Germline loops: CDR1 KGHSH, CDR2 LQKENI. CDR3 length: 14 amino acids. The CDR3 loop reads CASSTRDSSDTQYF. In DNA, the CDR3 is TGTGCCAGCTCAACAAGGGACAGTTCAGATACGCAGTATTTT.

V is TRBV6-5 and J is TRBJ1-3; a weak D match, TRBD1 (6 bases). V lost 6 bases to trimming and J lost 2 bases, with 8 bases between them. Germline CDR1 MNHEY, CDR2 SVGAGI. The CDR3 sequence is 13 residues long. The CDR3 spells CASRDRPGNTIYF. The CDR3 nucleotides are TGTGCCAGCAGGGACAGACCTGGAAACACCATATATTTT.

The chain joins TRBV28 to TRBJ2-1, with TRBD2 matching 12 bases. The CDR3 contains 16 residues. Trimming took 0 bases from V and 5 from J; bases not matched to a gene: 2. From germline, CDR1 is MDHEN and CDR2 SYDVKM. In DNA form, the CDR3 reads TGTGCCAGCAGTTTATGGACTAGCGGGAGCCACAATGAGCAGTTCTTC. The encoded protein is CASSLWTSGSHNEQFF. Filled out from reference TRBV28 and TRBJ2-1, the complete variable domain reads DVKVTQSSRYLVKRTGEKVFLECVQDMDHENMFWYRQDPGLGLRLIYFSYDVKMKEKGDIPEGYSVSREKKERFSLILESASTNQTSMYLCASSLWTSGSHNEQFFGPGTRLTVL.

The chain joins TRBV27 to TRBJ2-1, with TRBD2 matching over 12 bases. V lost 2 bases and J lost 3; bases outside the gene matches: 2. CDR1 is MNHEY and CDR2 is SMNVEV in the germline V gene (reference sequence). This CDR3 has 16 residues. The CDR3 here is CASSLPGLAGYNEQFF. The CDR3 bases are TGTGCCAGCAGTTTACCGGGACTAGCGGGCTACAATGAGCAGTTCTTC.

V is TRBV2 and J is TRBJ2-2, with 10 bases fitting TRBD2. The CDR3 runs to 15 residues. The V and J ends lost 1 base and 5 bases, in that order; junction bases with no gene match: 1. Germline loops: CDR1 SNHLY, CDR2 FYNNEI. The DNA of the CDR3 is TGTGCCAGCAGTGAAGGACTAGCGGGTACCGGGGAGCTGTTTTTT. Its translation: CASSEGLAGTGELFF.

The CDR3 reads CASSLEGGGRGTQYF. CDR3 nucleotides: TGTGCCAGCAGCTTAGAAGGCGGGGGACGTGGGACGCAGTATTTT. This chain links TRBV7-8 with TRBJ2-3; 7 nucleotides agree with TRBD2. Losses at the gene ends were 1 base for V and 9 bases for J; bases not matched to a gene: 10. CDR1 is SGHVS, CDR2 FQNEAQ, per germline. This CDR3 is 15 amino acids long.

Concerning this clone itself: Additional DNA sequences in this sample encode the identical CDR3. V gene TRBV4-1 combines with J gene TRBJ1-1; the D is unclear. Trimming took 0 bases from V and 1 from J, leaving 6 bases between them. The CDR3 spans 14 residues. Germline assignment: CDR1 MGHRA and CDR2 YSYEKL. The CDR3 bases are TGCGCCAGCAGCCAAGATGCGGGGAACACTGAAGCTTTCTTT. Translated: CASSQDAGNTEAFF.

CDR3 region: CASSFSKAYEQYF. CDR3 sequence (DNA): TGTGCCAGCAGTTTCTCTAAAGCCTACGAGCAGTACTTC. The chain joins TRBV6-1 to TRBJ2-7; D remains unclear. The V end was cut by 5 bases, the J end by 2 bases, with 10 bases between. CDR3 length: 13 amino acids. Germline CDR1 MNHNS, CDR2 SASEGT.

The chain combines TRBV30 with TRBJ2-2; weak D call: TRBD1 (5 bases). The CDR3 totals 14 residues. V was trimmed by 3 bases and J by 0 bases, leaving 8 bases between them. CDR1 and CDR2 from the germline V gene are GTSNPN and SVGIG (reference sequence). The CDR3 reads CAWRQVANTGELFF. CDR3 nucleotides: TGTGCCTGGAGACAGGTCGCGAACACCGGGGAGCTGTTTTTT.

V is TRBV4-1 and J is TRBJ1-2, with D possibly matching TRBD1 (6 bases). V lost 0 bases to trimming and J lost 7 bases, with 15 bases between them. The length of the CDR3 is 15 residues. Per the germline V gene, CDR1 is MGHRA and CDR2 is YSYEKL. The CDR3 here is CASSQEDRRFGGYTF. The CDR3 DNA sequence: TGCGCCAGCAGCCAAGAAGACAGGCGGTTCGGTGGCTACACCTTC.

The J gene is TRBJ1-1, the V gene TRBV7-9; D gene uncertain. In germline, CDR1 is SEHNR, CDR2 FQNEAQ (reference sequence). The CDR3 sequence is 13 residues long. V lost 3 bases, J lost 7 bases, and 12 bases lay in between. DNA for the CDR3: TGTGCCAGCAGCTTCCGGGGTAGTGTTGAAGCTTTCTTT. This translates into CASSFRGSVEAFF.